A single sample gave rise to the 21 T cell receptor beta chains below, sequenced in a study of T-cell reconstitution after alpha-beta-depleted transplantation in children. Preparing the TCRbeta library involved the use of unique molecular identifiers. Via MiXCR, TCRdb re-called the PCR reads, giving one row per CDR3 protein. The table shows roughly 790,000 distinct CDR3 sequences, with approximately 15% occurring only once. This sample comprised PBMCs, mostly from graft donor cells, obtained 360 days after TCRalphabeta/CD19-depleted stem cell transplant. Every receptor here comes from a male patient between 5 and 17 years old who had a stem cell transplant for acute lymphoblastic leukemia, so the T cells may come from the graft donor.

This clonotype has just a few counts. This chain's CDR3 is CASSGYRGLNYEQYF. The CDR3 DNA is TGTGCCAGCAGCGGATACAGGGGGTTGAACTACGAGCAGTACTTC. The chain employs TRBV9 and TRBJ2-7; TRBD1 matches 8 bases. Germline V CDR1 and CDR2: SGDLS, YYNGEE. V lost 3 bases, J lost 3 bases, and 8 bases stayed unmatched. This CDR3 comprises 15 residues.

About this clonotype itself: A much larger clonotype is one base distant, so this may be a read error. This chain joins TRBV29-1 and TRBJ2-3; D remains unclear. This CDR3 region has 15 residues. Germline CDR1 reads SQVTM; CDR2 reads ANQGSEA. The CDR3 region has the DNA TGCAGCGTTGCCGGCCAACTTTTAGGCACAGATATGCAGTATTTT. Protein: CSVAGQLLGTDMQYF.

V gene TRBV24-1 combines with J gene TRBJ2-7, with TRBD1 matching over 7 bases. There are 14 residues in the CDR3. CDR1 is KGHDR, CDR2 SFDVKD, per germline. The ends lost 2 bases at V and 2 bases at J; junction bases unmatched: 2. This CDR3 is CATSDWGQPYEQYF. CDR3 bases: TGTGCCACCAGTGATTGGGGACAGCCCTACGAGCAGTACTTC.

V usage is TRBV4-1 and J usage is TRBJ2-2; TRBD2 matches at 10 bases. The V segment lost 1 base and the J segment 7 bases; nucleotides outside the gene matches: 12. CDR1 and CDR2 (germline): MGHRA, YSYEKL. This CDR3 has 18 amino acids. CDR3 sequence reads: CASSQGGSGRAMFGELFF. In DNA form, the CDR3 reads TGCGCCAGCAGCCAAGGAGGAAGCGGGAGGGCCATGTTCGGGGAGCTGTTTTTT.

The chain recombines TRBV21-1 with TRBJ2-1; the D call in the table, TRBD2, was not verified against the DNA. TRBV21-1 is a known pseudogene. The length of the CDR3 is 16 residues. The CDR3 sequence: CASSKGGTSRPPEQFF. As DNA, the CDR3 is TGTGCCAGCAGCAAAGGCGGGACTAGCCGTCCACCTGAGCAGTTCTTC.

CDR3 DNA: TGTGCCAGCAGTAGACAGCTCTCTGGGGCCAACGTCCTGACTTTC. Residues: CASSRQLSGANVLTF. The genes are TRBV6-1 and TRBJ2-6; maybe TRBD1 (5 bases). The germline CDR1 and CDR2 sequences are MNHNS and SASEGT. CDR3 size: 15 residues. V was shortened by 5 bases and J by 0 bases, with 8 bases between the two germline ends.

The V call is TRBV12-3 or TRBV12-4, the J call TRBJ1-1, with D perhaps matching TRBD1 (6 bases). The V end lost 5 bases, the J end lost 7 bases, and 17 bases lay between the germline ends. CDR3 length: 14 amino acids. The CDR3 DNA is TGTGCCAGCAGTCCGCACAGGGAAATAGATGAAGCTTTCTTT. It translates to CASSPHREIDEAFF.

This clonotype was observed at least ten times. V is TRBV11-2 and J is TRBJ2-1; 15 bases are shared with TRBD2. Unmatched junction bases numbered 12, after V lost 0 bases and J lost 6 bases. Germline-derived CDR1 and CDR2 are SGHAT and FQNNGV. The CDR3 extends over 20 amino acids. CDR3 sequence reads: CASSLDWTSGRGRFANEQFF. The CDR3 DNA sequence: TGTGCCAGCAGCTTAGATTGGACTAGCGGGAGGGGGAGGTTTGCCAATGAGCAGTTCTTC.

This clonotype was found a few times. This chain's CDR3 is CASSYSGLAGEEQFF. The DNA for the CDR3 is TGTGCCAGCAGTTATTCGGGACTAGCGGGAGAGGAGCAGTTCTTC. The chain is built from TRBV6-5 and TRBJ2-1; TRBD2 matches at 14 bases. Germline CDR1 MNHEY, CDR2 SVGAGI. The CDR3 extends over 15 amino acids. After removal of 3 bases from V and 10 bases from J, the junction contained 5 bases not matched to a gene.

This clonotype was seen at least ten times. This chain joins TRBV7-2 and TRBJ2-7; TRBD2 is a possible D gene (6 bases). The germline gives CDR1 SGHTA, CDR2 FQGNSA. This CDR3 is 16 amino acids long. V lost 4 bases, J lost 2 bases, and 18 bases lay in between. CDR3 DNA sequence: TGTGCCAGCAGCTCACAACCGGGACTTATAACCTACGAGCAGTACTTC. Translating gives CASSSQPGLITYEQYF.

The V gene is TRBV5-1, the J gene TRBJ1-3; D remains ambiguous. Per germline, CDR1 SGHRS and CDR2 YFSETQ. Trimming took 5 bases from V and 0 from J, leaving 9 bases between them. This CDR3 spans 14 amino acids. The CDR3 bases are TGCGCCAGCAGGCCTTGGAGCTCTGGAAACACCATATATTTT. Protein: CASRPWSSGNTIYF.

This clonotype was observed a few times. The rearrangement uses TRBV14 and TRBJ2-1; possible D gene TRBD2, 5 bases. CDR3 length: 16 amino acids. Deletions cut 3 bases from V and 8 bases from J, with 20 bases between. The germline gives CDR1 SGHDN, CDR2 FVKESK. Here the CDR3 DNA reads TGTGCCAGCAGCCATGTGTCGCGGCTAGCTTTCTATGAGCAGTTCTTC. Amino acids: CASSHVSRLAFYEQFF.

The table lists this clonotype with a few counts. V is TRBV5-1 and J is TRBJ2-7; 13 bases fit TRBD2. With 4 bases clipped from V and 0 bases from J, the junction kept 16 bases outside the gene matches. The CDR3 is 20 residues long. CDR1 is SGHRS and CDR2 is YFSETQ in the germline V gene. The CDR3 sequence: CASSPEGGLAGLTSSYEQYF. CDR3 bases: TGCGCCAGCAGCCCCGAAGGGGGACTAGCGGGACTTACGAGCTCCTACGAGCAGTACTTC.

In this sample, this clonotype turned up many times. V is TRBV12-3 or TRBV12-4 and J is TRBJ1-2; D call uncertain. CDR3 length equals 13 residues. Deletions cut 1 base from V and 4 bases from J, with 7 bases between. The CDR3 DNA sequence: TGTGCCAGCAGTTTAGACGGGCTCTATGGCTACACCTTC. This encodes CASSLDGLYGYTF.

The chain employs TRBV12-3 or TRBV12-4 and TRBJ2-1; the D gene is possibly TRBD2 (6 bases). This CDR3 contains 17 residues. V lost 5 bases to trimming and J lost 3 bases, with 20 bases between them. CDR3 sequence reads: CASSPHPIADIYNEQFF. The CDR3, as DNA: TGTGCCAGCAGTCCCCACCCCATAGCGGATATCTACAATGAGCAGTTCTTC.

The CDR3 coding sequence is TGTGCCTGGAGGGATCGGGGACAGACTAACACCGGGGAGCTGTTTTTT. This gives the protein CAWRDRGQTNTGELFF. The V and J genes are TRBV30 and TRBJ2-2; 7 nucleotides line up with TRBD1. CDR1 GTSNPN and CDR2 SVGIG come from the germline V gene (reference sequence). With V trimmed by 3 bases and J by 2 bases, 9 bases remained unmatched. This CDR3 spans 16 amino acids. The full variable domain, its missing parts supplied by reference TRBV30 and TRBJ2-2, is SQTIHQWPATLVQPVGSPLSLECTVEGTSNPNLYWYRQAAGRGLQLLFYSVGIGQISSEVPQNLSASRPQDRQFILSSKKLLLSDSGFYLCAWRDRGQTNTGELFFGEGSRLTVL.

This clonotype has more than one count but fewer than ten. The J gene is TRBJ1-2, the V gene TRBV2; no firm D call. The V gene's germline CDR1 is SNHLY and CDR2 FYNNEI. Trimming shortened V by 7 bases and J by 4 bases, and 16 bases separated the two germline ends. The CDR3 is made up of 14 amino acids. The CDR3 DNA sequence: TGTGCCAGCAAAGTCCGGGTCCCACCCTATGGCTACACCTTC. It translates to CASKVRVPPYGYTF.

This clonotype was seen a handful of times. CDR3 amino acids: CATSREGRGREQYF. In DNA, the CDR3 is TGTGCCACCAGCAGAGAAGGGAGGGGGCGAGAGCAGTACTTC. This chain connects TRBV15 to TRBJ2-7; either TRBD1 or TRBD2 may fit D (7 bases each). Germline V CDR1 and CDR2: LNHNV, YYDKDF (reference sequence). This CDR3 has 14 residues. Trimming took 0 bases from V and 7 from J, leaving 13 bases between them.

The genes are TRBV5-1 and TRBJ2-1; 10 positions agree with TRBD1. The J segment lost 4 bases and the V segment lost 7 bases, leaving 2 bases of the junction unmatched. From germline, CDR1 is SGHRS and CDR2 YFSETQ. The CDR3 is 13 residues long. The CDR3 nucleotides are TGCGCCAGCGGGGACAGGGGATACAATGAGCAGTTCTTC. Translating it yields CASGDRGYNEQFF.

The chain couples TRBV12-3 or TRBV12-4 to TRBJ2-7, with 9 bases aligning to TRBD1. This CDR3 comprises 16 residues. With V trimmed by 0 bases and J by 3 bases, 6 bases remained unmatched. The CDR3 is CASSLAPRTGDYEQYF. The CDR3 coding sequence is TGTGCCAGCAGTTTAGCACCTCGGACAGGGGACTACGAGCAGTACTTC.

The V call is TRBV15, the J call TRBJ2-7, with D unresolved. This CDR3 spans 13 amino acids. CDR1 and CDR2 (germline): LNHNV, YYDKDF (reference sequence). V was trimmed by 11 bases and J by 0 bases, leaving 14 bases between them. The CDR3 is CAPLGSSSYEQYF. CDR3 sequence (DNA): TGTGCCCCCCTGGGGTCGAGCTCCTACGAGCAGTACTTC.